This TCR beta chain was documented in a study of blood T cell repertoires in COVID-19. As processed by the authors: Amplification of reference gene primers provided the estimated nucleated cell counts. Method: immunoSEQ multiplex PCR; TCRdb's copy keeps in-frame clones and lacks some. The V and J calls and clone size are taken from that table; D and trimming were inferred from the DNA. The sample lists about 98,000 clones; approximately 90% were seen once. Germline V gene lookup returns CDR1 SGHKS and CDR2 YYEKEE (reference sequence). The V gene lost 2 bases and the J gene lost 1 base, with 16 bases spanning the gap. The CDR3 is made up of 16 amino acids.

V usage is TRBV5-5 and J usage is TRBJ2-7; TRBD1 is a possible D gene (6 bases). The source material was peripheral blood. This sequence originates from a man in his 70s with acute or convalescent COVID-19. In DNA, the CDR3 is TGTGCCAGCAGCTTATTTCCCGGACAGAGTTCCTACGAGCAGTACTTC. Amino acids: CASSLFPGQSSYEQYF.